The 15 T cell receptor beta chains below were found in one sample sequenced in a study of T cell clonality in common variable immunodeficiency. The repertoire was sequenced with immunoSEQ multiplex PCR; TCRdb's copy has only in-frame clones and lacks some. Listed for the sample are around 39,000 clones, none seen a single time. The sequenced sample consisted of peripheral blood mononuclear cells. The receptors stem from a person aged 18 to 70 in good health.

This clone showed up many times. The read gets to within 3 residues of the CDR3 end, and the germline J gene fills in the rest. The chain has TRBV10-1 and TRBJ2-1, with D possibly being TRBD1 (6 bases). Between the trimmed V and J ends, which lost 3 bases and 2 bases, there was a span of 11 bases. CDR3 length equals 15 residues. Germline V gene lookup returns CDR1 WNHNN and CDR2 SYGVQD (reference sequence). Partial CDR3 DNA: TGCGCCAGCAGTGACAGGACAGTCACCTACAATGAG. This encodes CASSDRTVTYNE. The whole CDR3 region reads CASSDRTVTYNEQFF.

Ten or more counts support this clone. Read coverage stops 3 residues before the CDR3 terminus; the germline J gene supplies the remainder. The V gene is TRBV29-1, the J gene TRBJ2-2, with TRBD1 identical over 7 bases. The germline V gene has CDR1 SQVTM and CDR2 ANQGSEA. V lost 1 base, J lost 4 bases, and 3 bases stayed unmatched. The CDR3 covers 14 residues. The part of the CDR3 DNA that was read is TGCAGCGTTGAAGGCAGGGGGAGCACCGGGGAG. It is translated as CSVEGRGSTGE. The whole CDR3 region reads CSVEGRGSTGELFF.

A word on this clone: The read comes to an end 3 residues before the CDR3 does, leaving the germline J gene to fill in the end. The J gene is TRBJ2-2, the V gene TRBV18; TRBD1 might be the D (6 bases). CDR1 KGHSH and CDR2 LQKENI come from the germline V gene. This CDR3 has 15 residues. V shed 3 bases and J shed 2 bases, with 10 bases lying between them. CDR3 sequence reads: CASSPGTTNTGELFF. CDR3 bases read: TGTGCCAGCTCACCCGGGACAACTAACACCGGGGAG.

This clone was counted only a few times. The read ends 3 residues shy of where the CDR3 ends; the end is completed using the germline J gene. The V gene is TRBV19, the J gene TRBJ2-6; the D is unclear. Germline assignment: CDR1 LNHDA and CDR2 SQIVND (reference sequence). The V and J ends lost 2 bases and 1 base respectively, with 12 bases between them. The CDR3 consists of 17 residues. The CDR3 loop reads CASSIQANPSGANVLTF. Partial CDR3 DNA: TGTGCCAGTAGTATACAGGCGAACCCTTCTGGGGCCAACGTC.

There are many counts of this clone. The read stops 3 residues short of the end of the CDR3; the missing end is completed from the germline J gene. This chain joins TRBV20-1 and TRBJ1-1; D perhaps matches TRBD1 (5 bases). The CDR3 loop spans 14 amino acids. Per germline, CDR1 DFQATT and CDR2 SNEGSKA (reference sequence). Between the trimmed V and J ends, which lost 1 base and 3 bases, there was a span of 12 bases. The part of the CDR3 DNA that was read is TGCAGTGCTAGAGTAGTTCGGGGGGACACTGAA. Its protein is CSARVVRGDTE. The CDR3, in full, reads CSARVVRGDTEAFF.

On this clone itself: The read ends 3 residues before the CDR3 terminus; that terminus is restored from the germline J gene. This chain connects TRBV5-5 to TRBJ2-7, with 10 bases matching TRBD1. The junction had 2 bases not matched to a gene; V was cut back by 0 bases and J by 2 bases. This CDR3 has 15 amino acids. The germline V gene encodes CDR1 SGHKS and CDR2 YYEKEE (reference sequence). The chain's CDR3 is CASSLAGTGAYEQYF. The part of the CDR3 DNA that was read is TGTGCCAGCAGCTTGGCCGGGACAGGGGCCTACGAG. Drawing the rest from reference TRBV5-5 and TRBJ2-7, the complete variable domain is DAGVTQSPTHLIKTRGQQVTLRCSPISGHKSVSWYQQVLGQGPQFIFQYYEKEERGRGNFPDRFSARQFPNYSSELNVNALLLGDSALYLCASSLAGTGAYEQYFGPGTRLTVT.

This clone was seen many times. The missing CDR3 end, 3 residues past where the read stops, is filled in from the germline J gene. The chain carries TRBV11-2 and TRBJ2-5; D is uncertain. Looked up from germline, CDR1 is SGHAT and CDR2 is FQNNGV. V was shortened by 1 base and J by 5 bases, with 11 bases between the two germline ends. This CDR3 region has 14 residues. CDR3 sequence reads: CASSLGAVVETQYF. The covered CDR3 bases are TGTGCCAGCAGCTTAGGAGCCGTGGTGGAGACC.

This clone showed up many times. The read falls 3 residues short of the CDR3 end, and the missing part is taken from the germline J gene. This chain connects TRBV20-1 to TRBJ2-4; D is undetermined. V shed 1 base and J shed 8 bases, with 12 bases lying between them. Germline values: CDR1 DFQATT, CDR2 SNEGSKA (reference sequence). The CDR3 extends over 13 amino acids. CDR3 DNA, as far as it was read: TGCAGTGCTAGAGGGGCCTACCAAGACATT. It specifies CSARGAYQDI. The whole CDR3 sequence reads CSARGAYQDIQYF.

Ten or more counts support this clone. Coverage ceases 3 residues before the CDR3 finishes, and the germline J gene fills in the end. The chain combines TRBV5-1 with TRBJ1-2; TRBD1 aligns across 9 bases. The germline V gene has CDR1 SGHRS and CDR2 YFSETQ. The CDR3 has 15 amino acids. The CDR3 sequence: CASSPGQGRAGGYTF. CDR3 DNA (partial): TGCGCCAGCAGCCCGGGACAGGGACGGGCGGGAGGC. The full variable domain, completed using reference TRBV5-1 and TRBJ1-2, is KAGVTQTPRYLIKTRGQQVTLSCSPISGHRSVSWYQQTPGQGLQFLFEYFSETQRNKGNFPGRFSGRQFSNSRSEMNVSTLELGDSALYLCASSPGQGRAGGYTFGSGTRLTVV.

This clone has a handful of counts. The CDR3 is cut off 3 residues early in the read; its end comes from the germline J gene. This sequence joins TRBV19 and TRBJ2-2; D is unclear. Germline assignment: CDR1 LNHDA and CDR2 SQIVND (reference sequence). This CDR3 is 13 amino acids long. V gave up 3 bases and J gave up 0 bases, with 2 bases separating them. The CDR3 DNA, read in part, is TGTGCCAGTAGTATCACGAACACCGGGGAG. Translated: CASSITNTGE. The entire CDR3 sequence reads CASSITNTGELFF.

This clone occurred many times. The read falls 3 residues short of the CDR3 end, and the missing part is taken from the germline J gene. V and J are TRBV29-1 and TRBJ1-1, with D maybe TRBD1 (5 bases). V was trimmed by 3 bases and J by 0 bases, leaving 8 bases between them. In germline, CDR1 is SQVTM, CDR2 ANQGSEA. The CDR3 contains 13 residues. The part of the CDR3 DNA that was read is TGCAGCGTTGAGGAGGGGATGAACACTGAA. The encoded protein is CSVEEGMNTE. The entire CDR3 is CSVEEGMNTEAFF.

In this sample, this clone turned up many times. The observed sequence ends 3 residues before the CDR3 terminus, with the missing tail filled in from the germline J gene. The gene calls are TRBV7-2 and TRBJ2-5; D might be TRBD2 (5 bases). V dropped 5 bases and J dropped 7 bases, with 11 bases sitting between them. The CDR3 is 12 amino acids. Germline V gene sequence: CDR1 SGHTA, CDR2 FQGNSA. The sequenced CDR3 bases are TGTGCCAGCAGCCCGGTGAGCGGGACC. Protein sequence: CASSPVSGT. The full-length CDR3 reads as CASSPVSGTQYF.

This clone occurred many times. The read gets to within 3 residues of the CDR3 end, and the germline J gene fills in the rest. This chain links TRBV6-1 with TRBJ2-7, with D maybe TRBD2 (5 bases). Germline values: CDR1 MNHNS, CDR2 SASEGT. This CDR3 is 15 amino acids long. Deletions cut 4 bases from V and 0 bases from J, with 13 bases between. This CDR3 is CASSARTGISYEQYF. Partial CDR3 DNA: TGTGCCAGCAGTGCTCGGACGGGGATCTCCTACGAG.

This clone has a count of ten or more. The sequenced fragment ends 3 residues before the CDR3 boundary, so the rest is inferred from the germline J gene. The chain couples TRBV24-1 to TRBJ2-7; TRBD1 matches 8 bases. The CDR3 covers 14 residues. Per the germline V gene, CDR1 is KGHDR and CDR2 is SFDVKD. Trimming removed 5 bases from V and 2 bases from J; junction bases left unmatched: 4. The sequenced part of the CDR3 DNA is TGTGCCACCAGTGGGACAGGGACCCCCTACGAG. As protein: CATSGTGTPYE. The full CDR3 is CATSGTGTPYEQYF.

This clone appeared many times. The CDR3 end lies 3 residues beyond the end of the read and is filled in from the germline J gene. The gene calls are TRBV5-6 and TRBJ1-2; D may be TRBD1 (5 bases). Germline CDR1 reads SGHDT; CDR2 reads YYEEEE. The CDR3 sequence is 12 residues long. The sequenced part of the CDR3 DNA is TGTGCCAGCAGCTTGTACCCAGGGGGC. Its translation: CASSLYPGG. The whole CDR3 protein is CASSLYPGGYTF.